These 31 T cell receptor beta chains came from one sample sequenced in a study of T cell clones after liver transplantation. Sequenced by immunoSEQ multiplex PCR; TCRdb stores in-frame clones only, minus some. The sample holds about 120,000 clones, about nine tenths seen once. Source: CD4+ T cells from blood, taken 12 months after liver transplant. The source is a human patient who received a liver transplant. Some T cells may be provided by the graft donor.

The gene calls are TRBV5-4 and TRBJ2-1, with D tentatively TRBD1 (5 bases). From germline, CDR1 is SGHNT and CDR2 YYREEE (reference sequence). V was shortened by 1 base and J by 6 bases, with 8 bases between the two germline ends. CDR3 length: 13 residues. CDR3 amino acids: CASSLRQLNEQFF. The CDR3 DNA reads TGTGCCAGCAGCTTGAGACAGCTCAATGAGCAGTTCTTC.

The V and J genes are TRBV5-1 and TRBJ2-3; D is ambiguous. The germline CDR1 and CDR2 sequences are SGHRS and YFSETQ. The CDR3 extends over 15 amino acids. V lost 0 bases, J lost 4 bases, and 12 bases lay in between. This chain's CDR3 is CASSLGYVLSDTQYF. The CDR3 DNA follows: TGCGCCAGCAGCTTGGGGTACGTGCTGTCAGATACGCAGTATTTT.

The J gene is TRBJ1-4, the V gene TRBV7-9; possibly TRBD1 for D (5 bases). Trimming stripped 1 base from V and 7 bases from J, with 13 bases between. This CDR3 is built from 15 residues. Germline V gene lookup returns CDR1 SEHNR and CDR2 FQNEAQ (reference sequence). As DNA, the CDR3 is TGTGCCAGCAGCTTAGGGGGGGAGTTAAGTGAAAAACTGTTTTTT. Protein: CASSLGGELSEKLFF. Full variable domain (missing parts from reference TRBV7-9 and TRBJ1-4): DTGVSQNPRHKITKRGQNVTFRCDPISEHNRLYWYRQTLGQGPEFLTYFQNEAQLEKSRLLSDRFSAERPKGSFSTLEIQRTEQGDSAMYLCASSLGGELSEKLFFGSGTQLSVL.

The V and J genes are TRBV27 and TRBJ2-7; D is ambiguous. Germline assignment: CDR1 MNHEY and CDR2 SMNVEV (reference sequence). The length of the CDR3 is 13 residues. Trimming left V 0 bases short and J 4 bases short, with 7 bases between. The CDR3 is CASSLSVLYEQYF. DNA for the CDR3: TGTGCCAGCAGTTTATCGGTTTTGTACGAGCAGTACTTC.

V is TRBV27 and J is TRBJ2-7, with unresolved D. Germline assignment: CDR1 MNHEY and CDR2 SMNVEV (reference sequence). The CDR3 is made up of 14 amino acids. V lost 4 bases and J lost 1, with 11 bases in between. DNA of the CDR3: TGTGCCAGCAGTTCAAAAGGTCGGTCCTACGAGCAGTACTTC. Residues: CASSSKGRSYEQYF.

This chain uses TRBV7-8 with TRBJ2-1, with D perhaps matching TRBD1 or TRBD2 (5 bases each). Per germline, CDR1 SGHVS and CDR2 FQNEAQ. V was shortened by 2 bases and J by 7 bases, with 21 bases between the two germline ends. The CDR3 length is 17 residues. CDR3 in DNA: TGTGCCAGCAGCTTACTTCGGAGCTCAGGGACCGGTAATGAGCAGTTCTTC. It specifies CASSLLRSSGTGNEQFF.

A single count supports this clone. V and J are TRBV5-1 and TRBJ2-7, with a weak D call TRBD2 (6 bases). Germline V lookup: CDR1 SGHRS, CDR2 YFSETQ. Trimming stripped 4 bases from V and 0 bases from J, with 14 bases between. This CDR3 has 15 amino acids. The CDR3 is CASSPRDGSSYEQYF. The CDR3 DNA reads TGCGCCAGCAGCCCCCGGGACGGGAGCTCCTACGAGCAGTACTTC.

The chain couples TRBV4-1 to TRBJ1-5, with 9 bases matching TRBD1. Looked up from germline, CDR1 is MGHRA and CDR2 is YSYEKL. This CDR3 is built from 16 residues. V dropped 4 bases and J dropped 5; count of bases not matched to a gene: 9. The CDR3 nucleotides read TGCGCCAGCAGCCCATTCGACAGGGGGGCCGATCAGCCCCAGCATTTT. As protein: CASSPFDRGADQPQHF.

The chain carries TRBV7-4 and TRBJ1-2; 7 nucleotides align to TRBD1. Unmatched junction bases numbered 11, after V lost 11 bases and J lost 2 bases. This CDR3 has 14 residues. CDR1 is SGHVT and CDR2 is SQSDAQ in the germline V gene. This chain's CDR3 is CAPTGGTANYGYTF. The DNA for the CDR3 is TGTGCCCCTACAGGCGGGACAGCCAACTATGGCTACACCTTC.

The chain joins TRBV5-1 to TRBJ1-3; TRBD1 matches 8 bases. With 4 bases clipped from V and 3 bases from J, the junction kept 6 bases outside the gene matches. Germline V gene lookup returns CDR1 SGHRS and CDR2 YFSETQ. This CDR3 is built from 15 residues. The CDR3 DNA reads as TGCGCCAGCAGCCCCCTACAGGGGGTTGGAAACACCATATATTTT. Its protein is CASSPLQGVGNTIYF.

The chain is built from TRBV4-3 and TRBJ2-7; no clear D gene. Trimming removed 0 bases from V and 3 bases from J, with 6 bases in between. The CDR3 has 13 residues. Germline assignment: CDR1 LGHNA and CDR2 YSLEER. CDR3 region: CASSQDIGYEQYF. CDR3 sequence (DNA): TGCGCCAGCAGCCAAGATATTGGCTACGAGCAGTACTTC.

The CDR3 coding sequence is TGTGCCAGCAGCACCCGGGACTCGAACACCGGGGAGCTGTTTTTT. It encodes CASSTRDSNTGELFF. The chain links TRBV7-9 to TRBJ2-2; D perhaps matches TRBD2 (6 bases). V was trimmed by 5 bases and J by 0 bases, leaving 10 bases between them. This CDR3 is 15 amino acids long. Germline V gene data show CDR1 as SEHNR and CDR2 as FQNEAQ (reference sequence).

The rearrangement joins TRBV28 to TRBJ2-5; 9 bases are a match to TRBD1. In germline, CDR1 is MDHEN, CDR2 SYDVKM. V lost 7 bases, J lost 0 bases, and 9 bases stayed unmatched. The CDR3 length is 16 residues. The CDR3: CASTPAGTGYQETQYF. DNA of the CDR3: TGTGCCAGCACCCCGGCCGGGACAGGGTACCAAGAGACCCAGTACTTC.

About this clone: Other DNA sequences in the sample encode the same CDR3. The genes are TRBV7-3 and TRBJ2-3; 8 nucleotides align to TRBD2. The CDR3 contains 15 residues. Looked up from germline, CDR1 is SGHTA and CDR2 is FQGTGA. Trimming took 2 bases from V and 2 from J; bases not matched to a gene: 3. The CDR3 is CASSLLAGSTDTQYF. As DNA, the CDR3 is TGTGCCAGCAGCTTACTAGCGGGCTCCACAGATACGCAGTATTTT.

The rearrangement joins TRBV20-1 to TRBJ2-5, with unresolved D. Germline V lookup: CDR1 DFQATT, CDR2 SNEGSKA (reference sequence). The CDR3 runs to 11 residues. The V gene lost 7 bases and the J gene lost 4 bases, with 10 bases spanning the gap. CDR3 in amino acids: CSVARRETQYF. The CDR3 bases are TGCAGTGTCGCGCGTCGAGAGACCCAGTACTTC.

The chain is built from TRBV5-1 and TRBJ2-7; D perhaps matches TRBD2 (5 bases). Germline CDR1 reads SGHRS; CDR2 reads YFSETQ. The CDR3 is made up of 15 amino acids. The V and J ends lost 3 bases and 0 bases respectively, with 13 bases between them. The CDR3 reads CASSYGLQSSYEQYF. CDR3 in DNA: TGCGCCAGCAGCTACGGACTCCAGAGCTCCTACGAGCAGTACTTC.

Written as DNA, the CDR3 is TGTGCCAGCAGCGTAGATCAGCGGAGCTCCTACAATGAGCAGTTCTTC. This sequence encodes CASSVDQRSSYNEQFF. J is TRBJ2-1 and V is TRBV9, with TRBD2 as a possible D gene (5 bases). Germline V CDR1 and CDR2: SGDLS, YYNGEE. The V end lost 0 bases, the J end lost 0 bases, and 10 bases lay between the germline ends. This CDR3 has 16 amino acids.

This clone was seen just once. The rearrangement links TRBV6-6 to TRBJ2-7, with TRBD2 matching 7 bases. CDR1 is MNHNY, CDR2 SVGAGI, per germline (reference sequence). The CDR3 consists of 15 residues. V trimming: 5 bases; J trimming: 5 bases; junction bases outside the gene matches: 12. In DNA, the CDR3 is TGTGCCAGCAGTGCCCGGGGCGCGGGAGTGAACGAGCAGTACTTC. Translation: CASSARGAGVNEQYF.

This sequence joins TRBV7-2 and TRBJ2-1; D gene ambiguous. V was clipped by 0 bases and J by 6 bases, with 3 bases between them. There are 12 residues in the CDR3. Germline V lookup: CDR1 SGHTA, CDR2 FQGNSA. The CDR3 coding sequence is TGTGCCAGCAGCTTAGCAGCCAATGAGCAGTTCTTC. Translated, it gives CASSLAANEQFF.

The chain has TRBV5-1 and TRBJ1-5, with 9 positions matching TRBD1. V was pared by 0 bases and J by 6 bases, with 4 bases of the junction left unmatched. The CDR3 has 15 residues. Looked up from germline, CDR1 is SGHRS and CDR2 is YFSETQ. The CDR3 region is CASSLGTGGSQPQHF. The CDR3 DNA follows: TGCGCCAGCAGCTTGGGTACAGGGGGCAGTCAGCCCCAGCATTTT.

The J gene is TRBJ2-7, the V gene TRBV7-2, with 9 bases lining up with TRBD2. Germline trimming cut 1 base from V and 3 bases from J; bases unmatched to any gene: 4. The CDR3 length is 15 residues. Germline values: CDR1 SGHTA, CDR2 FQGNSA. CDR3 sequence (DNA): TGTGCCAGCAGCTTAGTAGCGGGAGATGACTACGAGCAGTACTTC. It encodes CASSLVAGDDYEQYF.

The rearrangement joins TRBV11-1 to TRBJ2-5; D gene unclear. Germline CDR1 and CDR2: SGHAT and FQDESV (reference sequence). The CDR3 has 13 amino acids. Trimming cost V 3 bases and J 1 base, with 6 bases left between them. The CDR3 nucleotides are TGTGCCAGCAGCTTGCCCCCCCAAGAGACCCAGTACTTC. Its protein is CASSLPPQETQYF.

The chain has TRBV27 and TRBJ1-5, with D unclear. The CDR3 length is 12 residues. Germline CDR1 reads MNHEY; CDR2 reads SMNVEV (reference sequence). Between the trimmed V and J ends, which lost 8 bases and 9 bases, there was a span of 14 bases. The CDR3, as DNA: TGTGCCAGCCGAACAGCCGAGGGGCCCCAGCATTTT. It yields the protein CASRTAEGPQHF.

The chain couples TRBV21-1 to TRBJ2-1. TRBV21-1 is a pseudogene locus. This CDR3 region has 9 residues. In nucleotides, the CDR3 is TGTGCCAGCAGCGAAATGCAGTTCTTC. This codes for CASSEMQFF.

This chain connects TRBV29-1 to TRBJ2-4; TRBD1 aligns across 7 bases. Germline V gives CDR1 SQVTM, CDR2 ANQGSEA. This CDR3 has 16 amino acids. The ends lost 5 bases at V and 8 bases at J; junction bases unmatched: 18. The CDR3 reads CSVRDRVTMAGDIQYF. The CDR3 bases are TGCAGCGTTCGGGACAGAGTCACGATGGCGGGCGACATTCAGTACTTC.

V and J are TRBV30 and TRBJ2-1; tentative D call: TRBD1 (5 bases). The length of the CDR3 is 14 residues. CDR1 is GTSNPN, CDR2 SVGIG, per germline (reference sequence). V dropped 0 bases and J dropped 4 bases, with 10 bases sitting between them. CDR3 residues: CAWSVNRQYNEQFF. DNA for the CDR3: TGTGCCTGGAGTGTAAACCGACAGTACAATGAGCAGTTCTTC. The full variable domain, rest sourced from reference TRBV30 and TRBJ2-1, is SQTIHQWPATLVQPVGSPLSLECTVEGTSNPNLYWYRQAAGRGLQLLFYSVGIGQISSEVPQNLSASRPQDRQFILSSKKLLLSDSGFYLCAWSVNRQYNEQFFGPGTRLTVL.

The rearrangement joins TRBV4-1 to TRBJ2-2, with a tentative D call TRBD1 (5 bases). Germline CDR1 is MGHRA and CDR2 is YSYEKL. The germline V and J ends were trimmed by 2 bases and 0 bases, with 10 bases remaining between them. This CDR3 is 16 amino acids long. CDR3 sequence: CASSQLKGPNTGELFF. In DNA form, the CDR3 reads TGCGCCAGCAGCCAATTAAAGGGGCCGAACACCGGGGAGCTGTTTTTT.

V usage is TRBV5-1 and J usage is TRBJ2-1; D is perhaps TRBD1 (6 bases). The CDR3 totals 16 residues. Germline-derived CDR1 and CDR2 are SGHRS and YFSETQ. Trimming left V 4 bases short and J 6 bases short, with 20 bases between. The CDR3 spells CASSLIQGAGANEQFF. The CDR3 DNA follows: TGCGCCAGCAGCCTCATACAGGGTGCCGGGGCCAATGAGCAGTTCTTC.

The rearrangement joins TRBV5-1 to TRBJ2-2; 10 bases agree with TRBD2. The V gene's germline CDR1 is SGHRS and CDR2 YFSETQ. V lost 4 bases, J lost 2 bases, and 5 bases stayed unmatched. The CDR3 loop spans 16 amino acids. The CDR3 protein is CASSPIAGGNTGELFF. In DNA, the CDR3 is TGCGCCAGCAGCCCAATAGCGGGAGGAAACACCGGGGAGCTGTTTTTT. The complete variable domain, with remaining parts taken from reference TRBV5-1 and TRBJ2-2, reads KAGVTQTPRYLIKTRGQQVTLSCSPISGHRSVSWYQQTPGQGLQFLFEYFSETQRNKGNFPGRFSGRQFSNSRSEMNVSTLELGDSALYLCASSPIAGGNTGELFFGEGSRLTVL.

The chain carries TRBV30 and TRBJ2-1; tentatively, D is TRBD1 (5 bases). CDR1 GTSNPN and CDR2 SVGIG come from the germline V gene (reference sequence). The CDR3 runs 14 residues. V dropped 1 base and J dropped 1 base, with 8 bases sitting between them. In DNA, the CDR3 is TGTGCCTGGAGTGGGGCAGGGTCCTACAATGAGCAGTTCTTC. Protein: CAWSGAGSYNEQFF.

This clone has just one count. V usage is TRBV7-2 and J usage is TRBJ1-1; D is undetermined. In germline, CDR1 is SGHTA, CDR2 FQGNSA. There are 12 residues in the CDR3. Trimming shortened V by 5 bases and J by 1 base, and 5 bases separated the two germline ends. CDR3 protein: CASSLKNTEAFF. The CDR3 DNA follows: TGTGCCAGCAGCCTTAAGAACACTGAAGCTTTCTTT.